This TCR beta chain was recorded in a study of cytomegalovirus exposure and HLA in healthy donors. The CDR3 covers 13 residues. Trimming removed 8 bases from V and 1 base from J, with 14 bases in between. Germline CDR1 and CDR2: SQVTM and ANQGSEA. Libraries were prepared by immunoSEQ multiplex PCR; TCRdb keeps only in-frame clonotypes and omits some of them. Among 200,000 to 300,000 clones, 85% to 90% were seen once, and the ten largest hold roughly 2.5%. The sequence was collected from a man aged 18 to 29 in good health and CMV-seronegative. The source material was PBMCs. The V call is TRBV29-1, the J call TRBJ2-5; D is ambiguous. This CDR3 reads CSSDGGSQETQYF. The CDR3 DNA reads TGCAGCTCTGATGGTGGTAGCCAAGAGACCCAGTACTTC.